Sequencing of this T cell receptor (beta chain) was carried out in a study of T cell responses to AZD1222 COVID-19 vaccine. Notes on the study in general: Within unmutated variant regions lay the reported targets of nearly half of spike-specific TCRs. CD4 TCRs linked to vaccination spanned spike, dominating at 160-218 and 743-854.

Germline V gene lookup returns CDR1 SGHNT and CDR2 YENEEA. The CDR3 has 15 amino acids. V lost 4 bases to trimming and J lost 4 bases; unmatched junction nucleotides: 9. Libraries were prepared by immunoSEQ multiplex PCR; TCRdb keeps only in-frame clonotypes and omits some of them. The sample records roughly 45,000 clones, over 80% being singletons. In the case of this clone: The antigen remains undetermined.

The chain uses TRBV11-3 and TRBJ2-7, with 8 bases that match TRBD1. Source: peripheral blood, taken 28 days after the second AZD1222 dose. This receptor was taken from an adult who received the AZD1222 COVID-19 vaccine. The CDR3 loop reads CASSSGTGATYEQYF. The CDR3 coding sequence is TGTGCCAGCAGCTCCGGGACAGGAGCAACTTACGAGCAGTACTTC. The full variable domain, with the rest looked up from reference TRBV11-3 and TRBJ2-7, is EAGVVQSPRYKIIEKKQPVAFWCNPISGHNTLYWYLQNLGQGPELLIRYENEEAVDDSQLPKDRFSAERLKGVDSTLKIQPAELGDSAVYLCASSSGTGATYEQYFGPGTRLTVT.